A single TCR beta chain is shown here with its context. Its specificity is unknown. The CDR3 has 12 amino acids. The V gene's germline CDR1 is SNHLY and CDR2 FYNNEI. The V end lost 4 bases, the J end lost 4 bases, and 8 bases lay between the germline ends. The data derive from a study of T cell responses to AZD1222 COVID-19 vaccine. Method: immunoSEQ multiplex PCR; TCRdb's copy keeps in-frame clones and lacks some. The sample contains about 120,000 clones, 86% of which appear only once. The study's findings and limits: The donors showed a predominance of white British ancestry and of females, with possible underestimation of clonal diversity.

The sample was peripheral blood, taken 28 days after the second AZD1222 dose. The TCR originated in an adult who received the AZD1222 COVID-19 vaccine. The chain combines TRBV2 with TRBJ2-7; no clear D. The CDR3 protein is CASSVSAYEQYF. In DNA, the CDR3 is TGTGCCAGCAGTGTTTCGGCTTACGAGCAGTACTTC.